The 28 T cell receptor beta chains below come from one sample, sequenced in a study of regulatory T cells in long-lasting Graves disease. According to the study, TCR beta libraries were built with iRepertoire HTBI primers and CDR3-region Arm-PCR. TCRdb redid the calling of the multiplex PCR reads with MiXCR, one entry per CDR3 protein. The sample consists of some 340,000 distinct CDR3 sequences, roughly 25% of them appearing once. Time point given: persistent/refractory GD, antithyroid drugs over 5 years with positive TRAb. Extracted RNA from PBMCs served as the source of the TCR library. Sequenced here: peripheral blood mononuclear cells (PBMCs), sampled when the disease was refractory, from a patient treated with antithyroid drugs. These receptors all come from a woman aged 40 to 50 with Graves disease.

This clonotype has ten or more counts. The V gene is TRBV29-1, the J gene TRBJ1-1; TRBD1 matches at 11 bases. V lost 7 bases to trimming and J lost 5 bases; unmatched junction nucleotides: 6. Germline CDR1 reads SQVTM; CDR2 reads ANQGSEA. CDR3 length: 13 residues. CDR3 sequence: CSARGQGGTEAFF. The CDR3 bases are TGCAGCGCCAGGGGACAGGGGGGAACTGAAGCTTTCTTT.

This clonotype was detected only a few times. J is TRBJ2-5 and V is TRBV5-6; 7 nucleotides line up with TRBD1. CDR3 size: 13 residues. Germline CDR1 is SGHDT and CDR2 is YYEEEE. Trimming removed 1 base from V and 4 bases from J; junction bases left unmatched: 1. The CDR3 DNA is TGTGCCAGCAGCTTGAGGGGGCCAGAGACCCAGTACTTC. Protein product: CASSLRGPETQYF.

This clonotype was detected ten times or more. The rearrangement uses TRBV28 and TRBJ2-5; the D gene is possibly TRBD2 (6 bases). Trimming removed 5 bases from V and 5 bases from J, with 21 bases in between. CDR3 size: 16 residues. Germline CDR1 is MDHEN and CDR2 is SYDVKM. The CDR3 region is CASSPVGLGGGETQYF. The DNA of the CDR3 is TGTGCCAGCAGTCCCGTAGGGTTAGGCGGAGGGGAGACCCAGTACTTC.

Many counts were recorded for this clonotype. V gene TRBV11-2 combines with J gene TRBJ1-6, with no clear D. Trimming pared 0 bases from V and 4 bases from J, leaving 10 bases between. The CDR3 contains 16 residues. Per the germline V gene, CDR1 is SGHAT and CDR2 is FQNNGV. This CDR3 is CASSLDGGLYNSPLHF. The DNA for the CDR3 is TGTGCCAGCAGCTTAGATGGTGGACTTTATAATTCACCCCTCCACTTT.

The rearrangement links TRBV9 to TRBJ1-1, with D perhaps matching TRBD1 (5 bases). The V and J ends lost 3 bases and 5 bases respectively, with 17 bases between them. This CDR3 contains 15 residues. Germline V gene data show CDR1 as SGDLS and CDR2 as YYNGEE. This CDR3 reads CASSAGGAWGTEAFF. The CDR3 bases are TGTGCCAGCAGCGCGGGCGGGGCATGGGGGACTGAAGCTTTCTTT.

At least ten counts were recorded for this clonotype. The chain carries TRBV2 and TRBJ1-1; no clear D. V gave up 6 bases and J gave up 1 base, with 6 bases separating them. CDR1 is SNHLY, CDR2 FYNNEI, per germline. The CDR3 has 12 residues. CDR3 coding DNA: TGTGCCAGCAGGGGCGAGAACACTGAAGCTTTCTTT. Its protein product is CASRGENTEAFF.

The chain recombines TRBV7-8 with TRBJ1-3; D is possibly TRBD1 (6 bases). Deletions cut 6 bases from V and 3 bases from J, with 12 bases between. The V gene's germline CDR1 is SGHVS and CDR2 FQNEAQ. CDR3 size: 14 residues. CDR3 protein: CASRPHRVGNTIYF. CDR3 coding DNA: TGTGCCAGCAGGCCCCACAGGGTTGGAAACACCATATATTTT.

V gene TRBV30 combines with J gene TRBJ1-3, with TRBD1 matching 7 bases. The V gene end was trimmed by 7 bases and the J gene end by 2 bases; junction bases not matched to a gene: 5. There are 13 residues in the CDR3. Germline V CDR1 and CDR2: GTSNPN, SVGIG (reference sequence). CDR3 sequence (DNA): TGTGCCTTGGACAGGCAAACTGGAAACACCATATATTTT. This gives the protein CALDRQTGNTIYF.

This clonotype was seen repeatedly, ten times or more. The V gene is TRBV7-2, the J gene TRBJ2-2; D possibly corresponds to TRBD1 (6 bases). In germline, CDR1 is SGHTA, CDR2 FQGNSA. There are 14 residues in the CDR3. V was shortened by 5 bases and J by 6 bases, with 13 bases between the two germline ends. The CDR3 here is CASSGRGPPGELFF. The CDR3 DNA reads TGTGCCAGCAGCGGCAGGGGACCTCCCGGGGAGCTGTTTTTT.

This clonotype was picked up a small number of times. A much more abundant neighbour one base away suggests this may be a read error. The genes are TRBV6-2 or TRBV6-3 and TRBJ2-2; no definite D call. The CDR3 sequence is 14 residues long. The germline gives CDR1 MNHEY, CDR2 SVGEGT. DNA of the CDR3: TGTGCCATCAGTGGTAGCACGATCACCGGGGAGCTGTTTTTT. Amino acid sequence: CAISGSTITGELFF.

This clonotype was seen more than once but under ten times. The chain couples TRBV9 to TRBJ2-6, with D possibly matching TRBD1 (6 bases). The CDR3 contains 18 residues. CDR1 is SGDLS, CDR2 YYNGEE, per germline. Trimming took 4 bases from V and 2 from J, leaving 19 bases between them. The CDR3 nucleotides are TGTGCCAGCAGCCCCCCAAGTGTCACAGGGACTGGGGCCAACGTCCTGACTTTC. This codes for CASSPPSVTGTGANVLTF.

This clonotype turned up a few times. V and J are TRBV27 and TRBJ2-7; no definite D call. The CDR3 has 14 residues. Germline CDR1 reads MNHEY; CDR2 reads SMNVEV (reference sequence). Trimming took 2 bases from V and 9 from J, leaving 17 bases between them. The chain's CDR3 is CASSLTDRNSGQYF. The CDR3 nucleotides are TGTGCCAGCAGTTTAACCGATCGTAACTCCGGGCAGTACTTC.

CDR3 residues: CASSLAGTLNTEAFF. In DNA, the CDR3 is TGTGCCAGCAGCTTAGCCGGCACCCTGAACACTGAAGCTTTCTTT. The chain employs TRBV7-2 and TRBJ1-1; D uncertain. Germline CDR1 SGHTA, CDR2 FQGNSA. CDR3 length: 15 residues. Between the trimmed V and J ends, which lost 0 bases and 0 bases, there was a span of 8 bases. Looking up the rest from reference TRBV7-2 and TRBJ1-1 gives the full variable domain: GAGVSQSPSNKVTEKGKDVELRCDPISGHTALYWYRQSLGQGLEFLIYFQGNSAPDKSGLPSDRFSAERTGGSVSTLTIQRTQQEDSAVYLCASSLAGTLNTEAFFGQGTRLTVV.

In this sample, this clonotype turned up a few times. This chain connects TRBV24-1 to TRBJ2-1; 8 bases are shared with TRBD2. V gave up 4 bases and J gave up 0 bases; unmatched junction bases: 4. Germline lookup yields CDR1 KGHDR and CDR2 SFDVKD. This CDR3 has 16 amino acids. The CDR3 DNA sequence: TGTGCCACCAGTGACGCAAGCGGGGGCTCCTACAATGAGCAGTTCTTC. It codes for CATSDASGGSYNEQFF.

Only a few counts were recorded for this clonotype. This chain joins TRBV19 and TRBJ1-1; D uncertain. The germline gives CDR1 LNHDA, CDR2 SQIVND (reference sequence). The V gene lost 6 bases and the J gene lost 4 bases, with 12 bases spanning the gap. The CDR3 is made up of 13 amino acids. The CDR3 coding sequence is TGTGCCAGTAGGGCATCGGCAGTCACTGAAGCTTTCTTT. Protein product: CASRASAVTEAFF.

Ten or more counts support this clonotype. The genes are TRBV19 and TRBJ2-2; 8 bases are a match to TRBD2. The CDR3 is 17 amino acids. After removal of 5 bases from V and 0 bases from J, the junction contained 8 bases not matched to a gene. CDR1 LNHDA and CDR2 SQIVND come from the germline V gene (reference sequence). CDR3 in amino acids: CASSGGLALSNTGELFF. The DNA of the CDR3 is TGTGCCAGTAGTGGCGGACTAGCCCTTTCGAACACCGGGGAGCTGTTTTTT. Full variable domain (outside the CDR3, taken from reference TRBV19 and TRBJ2-2): DGGITQSPKYLFRKEGQNVTLSCEQNLNHDAMYWYRQDPGQGLRLIYYSQIVNDFQKGDIAEGYSVSREKKESFPLTVTSAQKNPTAFYLCASSGGLALSNTGELFFGEGSRLTVL.

V is TRBV10-3 and J is TRBJ1-5; possible D gene TRBD1, 6 bases. The CDR3 is 16 residues long. Germline V CDR1 and CDR2: ENHRY, SYGVKD. V lost 2 bases to trimming and J lost 2 bases, with 13 bases between them. CDR3 sequence (DNA): TGTGCCATCAGTGAGGACCGAGGGGGACGCAATCAGCCCCAGCATTTT. Translating it yields CAISEDRGGRNQPQHF.

In this sample, this clonotype turned up many times. This chain uses TRBV2 with TRBJ2-2; TRBD2 agrees at 8 bases. Germline V gives CDR1 SNHLY, CDR2 FYNNEI. V gave up 5 bases and J gave up 3 bases; unmatched junction bases: 11. This CDR3 is built from 17 residues. CDR3 region: CASSLAGVPGYTGELFF. DNA of the CDR3: TGTGCCAGCAGTCTAGCGGGCGTGCCTGGGTACACCGGGGAGCTGTTTTTT.

V is TRBV5-1 and J is TRBJ2-2; TRBD2 aligns across 7 bases. Germline lookup yields CDR1 SGHRS and CDR2 YFSETQ. The CDR3 sequence is 14 residues long. With 3 bases clipped from V and 3 bases from J, the junction kept 2 bases outside the gene matches. The chain's CDR3 is CASSWGLHTGELFF. CDR3 DNA sequence: TGCGCCAGCAGCTGGGGACTACACACCGGGGAGCTGTTTTTT.

The chain combines TRBV28 with TRBJ2-5; tentative D call: TRBD2 (6 bases). The CDR3 has 19 amino acids. CDR1 MDHEN and CDR2 SYDVKM come from the germline V gene. V dropped 3 bases and J dropped 3 bases, with 26 bases sitting between them. CDR3: CASSFQLLAKGGYEETQYF. CDR3 nucleotide sequence: TGTGCCAGCAGTTTCCAGCTCCTAGCGAAGGGTGGATACGAAGAGACCCAGTACTTC.

This clonotype has a handful of counts. The V and J genes are TRBV6-1 and TRBJ2-5; TRBD2 agrees at 7 bases. This CDR3 has 13 residues. J lost 0 bases, V lost 6 bases, and 1 base had no gene match. Germline V CDR1 and CDR2: MNHNS, SASEGT. DNA for the CDR3: TGTGCCAGCAGGAGCGGGGACCAAGAGACCCAGTACTTC. It is translated as CASRSGDQETQYF.

This clonotype has a count of ten or more. The CDR3 spells CASSTARNSGGLSNTGELFF. In DNA form, the CDR3 reads TGCGCCAGCAGCACAGCACGGAACTCAGGGGGTCTCTCGAACACCGGGGAGCTGTTTTTT. This chain connects TRBV5-1 to TRBJ2-2, with TRBD1 matching over 7 bases. Trimming at V came to 4 bases and at J to 0 bases, leaving 18 bases not matched to a gene. Per germline, CDR1 SGHRS and CDR2 YFSETQ. This CDR3 is 20 amino acids long.

In regard to this clonotype: A much larger clone lies a single base off, so this may be a read error. Likely a read error: the CDR3 ends without its conserved phenylalanine or tryptophan. The gene calls are TRBV12-3 or TRBV12-4 and TRBJ2-7, with D perhaps TRBD2 (6 bases). The CDR3 spans 15 residues. V lost 0 bases to trimming and J lost 6 bases, with 15 bases between them. CDR3 coding DNA: TGTGCCAGCAGTTTAGCGCGCCTAGCGAGGGGCGAGCAGTACCTC. Residues: CASSLARLARGEQYL.

This clonotype has only a few counts. A clone one base away is much larger, so this may be a read error. The chain has TRBV28 and TRBJ2-7, with 8 bases matching TRBD2. Germline CDR1 reads MDHEN; CDR2 reads SYDVKM. Germline trimming cut 2 bases from V and 5 bases from J; bases unmatched to any gene: 14. This CDR3 contains 17 residues. CDR3 loop: CASSLRPKRGSGDEQYF. The CDR3 DNA reads as TGTGCCAGCAGTTTAAGACCGAAGCGGGGGAGTGGGGACGAGCAGTACTTC.

This clonotype was observed a handful of times. The rearrangement links TRBV29-1 to TRBJ1-2; no firm D call. In germline, CDR1 is SQVTM, CDR2 ANQGSEA. Trimming cost V 0 bases and J 7 bases, with 9 bases left between them. The CDR3 is 12 residues long. CDR3 nucleotide sequence: TGCAGCGTTGAAGATCTACGGGGTGGCTACACCTTC. Residues: CSVEDLRGGYTF.

In its sample, this clonotype was seen a few times. The chain links TRBV12-3 or TRBV12-4 to TRBJ2-3, with D possibly matching TRBD2 (6 bases). The CDR3 is 13 amino acids. V gave up 2 bases and J gave up 4 bases, with 7 bases separating them. Written as DNA, the CDR3 is TGTGCCAGCAGTTTACGGGGGTCAGATACGCAGTATTTT. Its translation: CASSLRGSDTQYF.

The rearrangement links TRBV7-2 to TRBJ2-7, with D hard to call. CDR3 size: 11 residues. V shed 2 bases and J shed 6 bases, with 5 bases lying between them. Per the germline V gene, CDR1 is SGHTA and CDR2 is FQGNSA. CDR3 nucleotides: TGTGCCAGCAGCTTATATACCGAGCAGTACTTC. It specifies CASSLYTEQYF.

Note on this clonotype: At one end the junction does not follow the germline gene, possibly because of a read error. The chain employs TRBV2 and TRBJ1-1, with D maybe TRBD1 (5 bases). Germline CDR1 and CDR2: SNHLY and FYNNEI. The CDR3 is made up of 14 amino acids. The CDR3 region has the DNA TGTGCCAGCAGTGAGGGACCGGGCTGGACTGAAGCTTCCTTT. Translation: CASSEGPGWTEASF. Drawing the rest from reference TRBV2 and TRBJ1-1, the complete variable domain is EPEVTQTPSHQVTQMGQEVILRCVPISNHLYFYWYRQILGQKVEFLVSFYNNEISEKSEIFDDQFSVERPDGSNFTLKIRSTKLEDSAMYFCASSEGPGWTEASFGQGTRLTVV.